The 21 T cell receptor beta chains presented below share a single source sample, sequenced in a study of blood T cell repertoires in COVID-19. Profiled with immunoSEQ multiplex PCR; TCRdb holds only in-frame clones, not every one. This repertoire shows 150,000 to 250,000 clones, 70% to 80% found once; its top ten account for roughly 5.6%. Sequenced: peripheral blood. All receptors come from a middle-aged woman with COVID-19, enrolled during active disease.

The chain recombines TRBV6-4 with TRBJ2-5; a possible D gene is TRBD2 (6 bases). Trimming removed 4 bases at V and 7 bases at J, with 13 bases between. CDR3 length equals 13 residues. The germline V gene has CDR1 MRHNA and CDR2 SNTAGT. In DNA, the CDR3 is TGTGCCAGCAGTGTTGCGGGGTGGGGGACCCAGTACTTC. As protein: CASSVAGWGTQYF.

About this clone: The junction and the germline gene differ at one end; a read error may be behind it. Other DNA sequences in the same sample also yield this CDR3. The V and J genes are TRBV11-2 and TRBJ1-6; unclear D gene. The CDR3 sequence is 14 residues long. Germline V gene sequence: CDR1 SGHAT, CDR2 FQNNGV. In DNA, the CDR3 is TGCGCCAGCAGCTTAGTAACACCGAATTCACCCCTCCACTTT. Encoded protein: CASSLVTPNSPLHF. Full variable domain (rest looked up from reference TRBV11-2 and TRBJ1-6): EAGVAQSPRYKIIEKRQSVAFWCNPISGHATLYWYQQILGQGPKLLIQFQNNGVVDDSQLPKDRFSAERLKGVDSTLKIQPAKLEDSAVYLCASSLVTPNSPLHFGNGTRLTVT.

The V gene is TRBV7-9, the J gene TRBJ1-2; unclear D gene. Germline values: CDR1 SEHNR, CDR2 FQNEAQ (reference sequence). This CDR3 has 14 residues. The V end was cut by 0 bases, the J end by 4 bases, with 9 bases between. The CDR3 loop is CASSLAGRPYGYTF. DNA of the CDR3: TGTGCCAGCAGCTTAGCGGGCAGGCCCTATGGCTACACCTTC.

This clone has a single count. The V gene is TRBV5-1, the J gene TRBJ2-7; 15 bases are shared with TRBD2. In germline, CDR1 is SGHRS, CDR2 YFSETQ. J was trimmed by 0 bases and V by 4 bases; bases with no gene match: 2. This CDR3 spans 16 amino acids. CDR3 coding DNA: TGCGCCAGCAGCCGGACTAGCGGGGGGGGCTCCTACGAGCAGTACTTC. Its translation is CASSRTSGGGSYEQYF.

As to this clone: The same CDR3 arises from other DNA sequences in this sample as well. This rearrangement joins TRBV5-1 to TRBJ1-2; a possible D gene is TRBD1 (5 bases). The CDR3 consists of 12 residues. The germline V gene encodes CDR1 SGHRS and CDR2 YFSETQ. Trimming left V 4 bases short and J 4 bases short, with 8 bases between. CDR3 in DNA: TGCGCCAGCAGCGAAAGGGGCTATGGCTACACCTTC. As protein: CASSERGYGYTF.

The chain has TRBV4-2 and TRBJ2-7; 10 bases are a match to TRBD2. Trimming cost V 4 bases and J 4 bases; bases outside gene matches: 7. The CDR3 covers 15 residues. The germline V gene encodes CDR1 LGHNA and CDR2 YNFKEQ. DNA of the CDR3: TGTGCCAGCAGCCGCTATCCGACTAGCGGGTACGAGCAGTACTTC. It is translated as CASSRYPTSGYEQYF.

The chain's CDR3 is CASSLESRGGSSPLHF. The CDR3 nucleotides read TGTGCCAGCAGCTTAGAATCCAGAGGGGGAAGTTCACCCCTCCACTTT. The V gene is TRBV11-2, the J gene TRBJ1-6; weak D call: TRBD1 (6 bases). Trimming removed 0 bases from V and 9 bases from J, with 15 bases in between. The germline V gene encodes CDR1 SGHAT and CDR2 FQNNGV. The CDR3 consists of 16 residues.

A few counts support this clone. The CDR3 nucleotides read TGCGCCAGCAGCGGCGGGAGACCCTACAATGAGCAGTTCTTC. Residues: CASSGGRPYNEQFF. J is TRBJ2-1 and V is TRBV5-1; 7 bases are a match to TRBD2. CDR3 length: 14 residues. The V gene's germline CDR1 is SGHRS and CDR2 YFSETQ. J lost 2 bases, V lost 4 bases, and 3 bases had no gene match.

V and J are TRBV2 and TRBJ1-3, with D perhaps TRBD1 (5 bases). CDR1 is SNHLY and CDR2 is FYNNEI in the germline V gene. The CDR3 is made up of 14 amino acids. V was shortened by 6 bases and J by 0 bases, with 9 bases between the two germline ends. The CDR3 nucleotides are TGTGCCAGCAGCAGGGCTACCTCTGGAAACACCATATATTTT. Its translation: CASSRATSGNTIYF. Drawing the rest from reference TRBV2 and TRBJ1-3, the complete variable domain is EPEVTQTPSHQVTQMGQEVILRCVPISNHLYFYWYRQILGQKVEFLVSFYNNEISEKSEIFDDQFSVERPDGSNFTLKIRSTKLEDSAMYFCASSRATSGNTIYFGEGSWLTVV.

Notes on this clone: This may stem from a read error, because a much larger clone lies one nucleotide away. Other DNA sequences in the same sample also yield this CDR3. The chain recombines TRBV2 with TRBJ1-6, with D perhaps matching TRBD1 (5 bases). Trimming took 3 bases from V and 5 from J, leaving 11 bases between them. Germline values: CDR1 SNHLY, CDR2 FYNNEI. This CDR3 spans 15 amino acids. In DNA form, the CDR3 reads TGTGCCAGCAGTGAGGCAGGGCCAAATAATTCACCCCTCCACTTT. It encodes CASSEAGPNNSPLHF.

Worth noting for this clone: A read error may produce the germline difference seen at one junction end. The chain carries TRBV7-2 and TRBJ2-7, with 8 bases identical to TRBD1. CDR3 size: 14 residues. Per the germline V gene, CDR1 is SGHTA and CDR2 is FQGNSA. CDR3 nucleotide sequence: TGTGCCAGCAGCCCCCGACAGGGGTCCTCCGAGCAGTACTTC. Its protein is CASSPRQGSSEQYF.

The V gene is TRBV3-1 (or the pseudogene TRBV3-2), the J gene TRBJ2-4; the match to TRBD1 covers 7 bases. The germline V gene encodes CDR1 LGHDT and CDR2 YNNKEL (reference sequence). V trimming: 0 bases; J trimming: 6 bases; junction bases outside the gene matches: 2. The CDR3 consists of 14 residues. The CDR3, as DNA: TGTGCCAGCAGCCAAGACGGGACAGTAAACATTCAGTACTTC. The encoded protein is CASSQDGTVNIQYF.

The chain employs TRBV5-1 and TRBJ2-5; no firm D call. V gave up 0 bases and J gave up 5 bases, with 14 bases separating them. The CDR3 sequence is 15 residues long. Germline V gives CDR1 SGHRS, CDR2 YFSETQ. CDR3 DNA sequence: TGCGCCAGCAGCTTGGGGAACTACCGCCGTGAGACCCAGTACTTC. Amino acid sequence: CASSLGNYRRETQYF. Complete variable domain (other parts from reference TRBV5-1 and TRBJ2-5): KAGVTQTPRYLIKTRGQQVTLSCSPISGHRSVSWYQQTPGQGLQFLFEYFSETQRNKGNFPGRFSGRQFSNSRSEMNVSTLELGDSALYLCASSLGNYRRETQYFGPGTRLLVL.

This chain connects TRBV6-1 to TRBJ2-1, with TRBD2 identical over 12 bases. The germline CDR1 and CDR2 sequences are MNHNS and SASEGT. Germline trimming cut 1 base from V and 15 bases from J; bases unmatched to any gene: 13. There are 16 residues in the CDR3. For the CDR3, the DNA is TGTGCCAGCAGTGAAGGTGGTCTAGCGGGAGGGCCCCCTTCGTTCTTC. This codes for CASSEGGLAGGPPSFF.

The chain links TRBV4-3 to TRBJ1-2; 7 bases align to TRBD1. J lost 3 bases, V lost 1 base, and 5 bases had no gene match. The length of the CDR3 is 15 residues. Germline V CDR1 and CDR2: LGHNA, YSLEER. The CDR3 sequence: CASSQARGQYYGYTF. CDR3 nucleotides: TGCGCCAGCAGCCAAGCCCGGGGACAGTACTATGGCTACACCTTC.

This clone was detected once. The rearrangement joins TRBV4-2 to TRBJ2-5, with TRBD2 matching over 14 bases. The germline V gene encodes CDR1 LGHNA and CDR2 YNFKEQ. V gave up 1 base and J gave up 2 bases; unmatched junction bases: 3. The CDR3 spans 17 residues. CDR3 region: CASSQGGLAGGQETQYF. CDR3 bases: TGTGCCAGCAGCCAAGGAGGACTAGCGGGGGGACAAGAGACCCAGTACTTC.

The CDR3 bases are TGCGCCAGCAGCTTGGGTAGCGGGCTACAAGAGACCCAGTACTTC. Protein: CASSLGSGLQETQYF. The chain couples TRBV5-1 to TRBJ2-5; 7 positions agree with TRBD2. The CDR3 spans 15 residues. Germline CDR1 and CDR2: SGHRS and YFSETQ. Losses at the gene ends were 0 bases for V and 2 bases for J; bases not matched to a gene: 4.

CDR3 nucleotide sequence: TGTGCCAGCAGTGAATTCGCCGGGAGGGCCTCGAATGAGCAGTTCTTC. Residues: CASSEFAGRASNEQFF. V gene TRBV25-1 combines with J gene TRBJ2-1; 8 bases fit TRBD2. Germline V lookup: CDR1 MGHDK, CDR2 SYGVNS. Trimming cost V 1 base and J 7 bases; bases outside gene matches: 9. This CDR3 is built from 16 residues.

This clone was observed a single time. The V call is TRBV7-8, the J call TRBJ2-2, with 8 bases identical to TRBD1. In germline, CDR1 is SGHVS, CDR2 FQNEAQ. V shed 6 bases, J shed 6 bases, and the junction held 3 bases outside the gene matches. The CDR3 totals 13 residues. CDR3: CASRKTGAGELFF. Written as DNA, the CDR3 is TGTGCCAGCAGAAAGACAGGGGCCGGGGAGCTGTTTTTT.

CDR3 sequence reads: CASSLGGQNSPLHF. The CDR3 DNA sequence: TGTGCCAGCAGCTTGGGGGGGCAAAATTCACCCCTCCACTTT. The gene calls are TRBV5-4 and TRBJ1-6, with D perhaps TRBD1 (6 bases). CDR3 length: 14 amino acids. Germline CDR1 and CDR2: SGHNT and YYREEE (reference sequence). Trimming cost V 0 bases and J 7 bases, with 8 bases left between them.

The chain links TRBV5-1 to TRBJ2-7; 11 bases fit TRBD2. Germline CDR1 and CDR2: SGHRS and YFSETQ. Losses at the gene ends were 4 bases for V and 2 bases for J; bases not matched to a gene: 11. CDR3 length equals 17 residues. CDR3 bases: TGCGCCAGCAGCCAGGTGGGGGGGACTAGCGGACCCTACGAGCAGTACTTC. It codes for CASSQVGGTSGPYEQYF.